This T cell receptor beta chain was found in a study of blood T cell repertoires in COVID-19. Study information: Acute and convalescent COVID-19 specimens originated in the United States, Italy and Spain. The cDNA or gDNA used as material had been derived from T cells, B-cell-depleted T cells, or PBMCs.

As processed by the authors: Reference gene primer amplification gave nucleated cell count estimates. Here immunoSEQ multiplex PCR was the method, and the copy in TCRdb shows in-frame clones only, minus some. Clonal size and the V and J genes are those of that table, whereas D and trimming came from the DNA. This sample carries around 75,000 clones, 90% of them seen once, and the ten largest clones take 2.5%. Sample: peripheral blood. The receptor was derived from a human donor in a cohort sampled during active COVID-19.

CDR3 sequence: CATSSRDRGRNEQFF. The CDR3 coding sequence is TGTGCCACCAGCAGCCGGGACAGGGGGCGGAATGAGCAGTTCTTC. V and J are TRBV15 and TRBJ2-1, with 12 bases aligning to TRBD1. Losses at the gene ends were 3 bases for V and 7 bases for J; bases not matched to a gene: 4. Per the germline V gene, CDR1 is LNHNV and CDR2 is YYDKDF (reference sequence). The CDR3 runs 15 residues.